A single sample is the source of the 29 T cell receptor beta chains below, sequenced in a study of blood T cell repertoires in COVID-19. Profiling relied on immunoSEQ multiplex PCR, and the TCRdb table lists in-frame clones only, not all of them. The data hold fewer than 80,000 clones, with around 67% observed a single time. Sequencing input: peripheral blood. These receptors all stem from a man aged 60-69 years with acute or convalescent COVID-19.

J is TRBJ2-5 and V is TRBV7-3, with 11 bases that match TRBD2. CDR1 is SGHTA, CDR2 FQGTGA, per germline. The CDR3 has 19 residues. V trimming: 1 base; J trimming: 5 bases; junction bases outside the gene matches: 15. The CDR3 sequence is CASSLRARGSGGAGETQYF. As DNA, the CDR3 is TGTGCCAGCAGCTTAAGGGCTCGCGGTAGCGGGGGGGCCGGTGAGACCCAGTACTTC.

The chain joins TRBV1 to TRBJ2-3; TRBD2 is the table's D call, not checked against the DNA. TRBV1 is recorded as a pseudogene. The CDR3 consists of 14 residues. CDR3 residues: CTSHPPAGGDTQYF. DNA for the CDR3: TGCACCAGCCACCCACCAGCGGGAGGGGATACGCAGTATTTT.

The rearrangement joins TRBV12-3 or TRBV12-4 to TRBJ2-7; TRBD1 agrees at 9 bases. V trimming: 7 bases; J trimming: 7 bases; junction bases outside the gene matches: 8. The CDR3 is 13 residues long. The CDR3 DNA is TGTGCCAGCACCGCAACAGGGGGCGGTGAGCAGTACTTC. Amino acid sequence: CASTATGGGEQYF.

CDR3 residues: CASSVEDRDGYTF. The CDR3 coding sequence is TGTGCCAGCAGCGTAGAGGACAGGGATGGCTACACCTTC. The gene calls are TRBV9 and TRBJ1-2, with 8 bases fitting TRBD1. The V and J ends lost 0 bases and 6 bases, in that order; junction bases with no gene match: 1. Germline V gives CDR1 SGDLS, CDR2 YYNGEE. The CDR3 has 13 residues.

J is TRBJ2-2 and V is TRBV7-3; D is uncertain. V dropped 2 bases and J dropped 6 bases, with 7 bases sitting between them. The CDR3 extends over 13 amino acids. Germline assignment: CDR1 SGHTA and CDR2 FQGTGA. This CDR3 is CASSLSRAGELFF. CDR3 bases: TGTGCCAGCAGCTTATCCCGGGCCGGGGAGCTGTTTTTT.

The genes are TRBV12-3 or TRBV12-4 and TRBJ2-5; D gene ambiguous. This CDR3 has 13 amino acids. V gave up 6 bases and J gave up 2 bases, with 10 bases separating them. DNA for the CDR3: TGTGCCAGCAGCCGTTTACAGCAAGAGACCCAGTACTTC. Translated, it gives CASSRLQQETQYF.

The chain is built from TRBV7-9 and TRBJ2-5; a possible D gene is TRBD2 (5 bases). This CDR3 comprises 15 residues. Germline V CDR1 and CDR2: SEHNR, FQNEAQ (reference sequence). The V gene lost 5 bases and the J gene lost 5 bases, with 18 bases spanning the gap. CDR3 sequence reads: CASSAPGSRGETQYF. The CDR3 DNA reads TGTGCCAGCAGCGCCCCGGGCTCCCGAGGGGAGACCCAGTACTTC.

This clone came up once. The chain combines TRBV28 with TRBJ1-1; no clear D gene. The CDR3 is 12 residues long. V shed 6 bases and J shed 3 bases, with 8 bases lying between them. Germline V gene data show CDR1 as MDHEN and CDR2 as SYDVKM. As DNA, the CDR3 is TGTGCCAGCAGCCAGTCCCACACTGAAGCTTTCTTT. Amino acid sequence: CASSQSHTEAFF.

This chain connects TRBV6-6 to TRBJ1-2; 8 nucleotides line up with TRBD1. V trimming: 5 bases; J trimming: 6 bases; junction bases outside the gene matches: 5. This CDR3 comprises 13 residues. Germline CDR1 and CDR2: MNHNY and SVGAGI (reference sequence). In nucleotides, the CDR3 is TGTGCCAGCAGTACCGCAGGGGGCAATGGCTACACCTTC. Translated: CASSTAGGNGYTF.

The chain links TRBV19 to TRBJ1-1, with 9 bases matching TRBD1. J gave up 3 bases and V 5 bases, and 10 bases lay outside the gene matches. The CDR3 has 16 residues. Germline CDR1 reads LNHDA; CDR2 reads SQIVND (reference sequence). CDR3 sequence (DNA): TGTGCCAGTAGTCCCGGGACAGGGTTCGGGGACACTGAAGCTTTCTTT. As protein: CASSPGTGFGDTEAFF.

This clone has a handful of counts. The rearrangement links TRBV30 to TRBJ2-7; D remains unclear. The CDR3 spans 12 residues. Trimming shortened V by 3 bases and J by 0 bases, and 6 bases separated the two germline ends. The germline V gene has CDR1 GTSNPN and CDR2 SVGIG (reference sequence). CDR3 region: CAWRESSYEQYF. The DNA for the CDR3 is TGTGCCTGGAGGGAGTCCTCCTACGAGCAGTACTTC. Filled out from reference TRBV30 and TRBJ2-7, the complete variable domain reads SQTIHQWPATLVQPVGSPLSLECTVEGTSNPNLYWYRQAAGRGLQLLFYSVGIGQISSEVPQNLSASRPQDRQFILSSKKLLLSDSGFYLCAWRESSYEQYFGPGTRLTVT.

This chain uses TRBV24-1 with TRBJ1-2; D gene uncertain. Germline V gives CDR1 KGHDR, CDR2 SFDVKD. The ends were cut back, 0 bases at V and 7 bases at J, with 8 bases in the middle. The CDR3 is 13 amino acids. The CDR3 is CATSDLEGGGYTF. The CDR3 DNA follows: TGTGCCACCAGTGATTTGGAAGGAGGTGGCTACACCTTC.

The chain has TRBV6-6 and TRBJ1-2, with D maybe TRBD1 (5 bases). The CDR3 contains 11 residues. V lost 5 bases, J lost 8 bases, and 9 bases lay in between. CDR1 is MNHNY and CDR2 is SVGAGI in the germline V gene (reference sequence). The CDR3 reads CASSAQGGYTF. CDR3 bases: TGTGCCAGCAGTGCCCAGGGCGGCTACACCTTC.

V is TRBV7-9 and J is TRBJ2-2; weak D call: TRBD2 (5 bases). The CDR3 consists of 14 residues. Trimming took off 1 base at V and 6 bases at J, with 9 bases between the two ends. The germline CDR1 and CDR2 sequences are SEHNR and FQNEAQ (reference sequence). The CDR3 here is CASSLETRSGELFF. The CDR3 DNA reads TGTGCCAGCAGCTTAGAAACTAGGTCCGGGGAGCTGTTTTTT.

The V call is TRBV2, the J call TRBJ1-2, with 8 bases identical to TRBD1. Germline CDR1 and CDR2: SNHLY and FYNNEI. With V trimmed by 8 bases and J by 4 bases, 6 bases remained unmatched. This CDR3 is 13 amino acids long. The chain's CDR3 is CASVDRVGYGYTF. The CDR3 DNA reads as TGTGCCAGCGTGGACAGGGTCGGCTATGGCTACACCTTC.

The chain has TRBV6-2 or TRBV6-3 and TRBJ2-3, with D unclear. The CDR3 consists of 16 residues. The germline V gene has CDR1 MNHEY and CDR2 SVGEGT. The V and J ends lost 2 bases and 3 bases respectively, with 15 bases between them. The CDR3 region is CASSYGQELRTDTQYF. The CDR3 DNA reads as TGTGCCAGCAGTTACGGGCAGGAACTCAGAACAGATACGCAGTATTTT.

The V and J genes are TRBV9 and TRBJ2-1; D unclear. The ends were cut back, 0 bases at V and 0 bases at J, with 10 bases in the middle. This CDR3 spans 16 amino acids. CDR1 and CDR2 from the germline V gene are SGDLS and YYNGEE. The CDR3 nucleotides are TGTGCCAGCAGCGTAGGACCTGCTAGCTCCTACAATGAGCAGTTCTTC. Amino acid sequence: CASSVGPASSYNEQFF.

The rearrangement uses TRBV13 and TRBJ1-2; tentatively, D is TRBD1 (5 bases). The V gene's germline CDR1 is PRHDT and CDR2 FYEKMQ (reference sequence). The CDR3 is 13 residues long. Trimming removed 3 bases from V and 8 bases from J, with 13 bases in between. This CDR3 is CASSLAGSGGYTF. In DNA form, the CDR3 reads TGTGCCAGCAGCTTGGCAGGGTCAGGGGGCTACACCTTC.

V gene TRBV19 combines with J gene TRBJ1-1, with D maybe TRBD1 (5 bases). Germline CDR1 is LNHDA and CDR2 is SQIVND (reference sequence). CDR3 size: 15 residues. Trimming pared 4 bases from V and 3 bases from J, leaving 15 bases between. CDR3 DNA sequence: TGTGCCAGTAGTAACGGCCTATTAGGGGACACTGAAGCTTTCTTT. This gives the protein CASSNGLLGDTEAFF.

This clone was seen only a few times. CDR3 sequence: CASSRTGLNTGELFF. CDR3 nucleotide sequence: TGTGCCAGCAGCCGGACAGGACTGAACACCGGGGAGCTGTTTTTT. The rearrangement uses TRBV14 and TRBJ2-2; TRBD1 matches 7 bases. The germline V gene has CDR1 SGHDN and CDR2 FVKESK. There are 15 residues in the CDR3. After removal of 4 bases from V and 1 base from J, the junction contained 3 bases not matched to a gene.

This chain's CDR3 is CASSYSQGIDTQYF. CDR3 coding DNA: TGTGCCAGCAGTTATTCCCAGGGAATAGATACGCAGTATTTT. The rearrangement links TRBV6-5 to TRBJ2-3, with D possibly matching TRBD1 (5 bases). V lost 3 bases and J lost 5, with 12 bases in between. This CDR3 comprises 14 residues. The germline gives CDR1 MNHEY, CDR2 SVGAGI.

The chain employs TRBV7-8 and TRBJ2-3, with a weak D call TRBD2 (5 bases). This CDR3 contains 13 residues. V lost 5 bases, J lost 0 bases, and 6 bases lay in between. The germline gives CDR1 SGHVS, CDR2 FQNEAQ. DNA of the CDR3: TGTGCCAGCAGCGGCGGGAGCACAGATACGCAGTATTTT. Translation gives CASSGGSTDTQYF. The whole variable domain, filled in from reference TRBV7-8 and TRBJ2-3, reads GAGVSQSPRYKVAKRGQDVALRCDPISGHVSLFWYQQALGQGPEFLTYFQNEAQLDKSGLPSDRFFAERPEGSVSTLKIQRTQQEDSAVYLCASSGGSTDTQYFGPGTRLTVL.

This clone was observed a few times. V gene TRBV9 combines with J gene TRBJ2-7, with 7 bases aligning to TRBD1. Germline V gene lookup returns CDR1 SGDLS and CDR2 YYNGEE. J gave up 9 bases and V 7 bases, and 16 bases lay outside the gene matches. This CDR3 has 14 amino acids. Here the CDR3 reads CASGEGQAPEGQYF. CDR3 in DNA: TGTGCCAGCGGGGAAGGACAGGCGCCTGAGGGGCAGTACTTC. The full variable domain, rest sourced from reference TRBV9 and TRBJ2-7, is DSGVTQTPKHLITATGQRVTLRCSPRSGDLSVYWYQQSLDQGLQFLIQYYNGEERAKGNILERFSAQQFPDLHSELNLSSLELGDSALYFCASGEGQAPEGQYFGPGTRLTVT.

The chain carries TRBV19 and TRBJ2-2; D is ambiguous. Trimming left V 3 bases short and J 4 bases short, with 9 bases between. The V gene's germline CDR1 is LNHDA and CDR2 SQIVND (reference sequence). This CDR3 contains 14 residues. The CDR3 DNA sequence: TGTGCCAGTAGTATGGAGATGGGCACCGGGGAGCTGTTTTTT. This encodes CASSMEMGTGELFF.

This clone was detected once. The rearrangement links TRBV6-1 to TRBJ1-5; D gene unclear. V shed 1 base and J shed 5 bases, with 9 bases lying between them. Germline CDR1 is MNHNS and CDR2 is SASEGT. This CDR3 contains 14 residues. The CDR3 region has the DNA TGTGCCAGCAGTGAAGTTCCAGGTTATCAGCCCCAGCATTTT. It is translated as CASSEVPGYQPQHF.

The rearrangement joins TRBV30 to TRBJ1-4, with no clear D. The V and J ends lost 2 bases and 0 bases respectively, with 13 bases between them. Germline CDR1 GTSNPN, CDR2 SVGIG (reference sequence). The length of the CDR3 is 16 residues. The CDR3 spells CAWSPAGDATNEKLFF. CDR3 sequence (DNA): TGTGCCTGGAGTCCGGCGGGAGATGCAACTAATGAAAAACTGTTTTTT.

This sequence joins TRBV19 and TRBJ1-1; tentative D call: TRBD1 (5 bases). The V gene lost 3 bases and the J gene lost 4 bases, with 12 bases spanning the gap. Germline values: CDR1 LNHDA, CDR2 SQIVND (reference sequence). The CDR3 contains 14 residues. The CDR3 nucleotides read TGTGCCAGTAGTATTGGGGGGGATGGCACTGAAGCTTTCTTT. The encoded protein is CASSIGGDGTEAFF. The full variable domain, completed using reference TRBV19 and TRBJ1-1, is DGGITQSPKYLFRKEGQNVTLSCEQNLNHDAMYWYRQDPGQGLRLIYYSQIVNDFQKGDIAEGYSVSREKKESFPLTVTSAQKNPTAFYLCASSIGGDGTEAFFGQGTRLTVV.

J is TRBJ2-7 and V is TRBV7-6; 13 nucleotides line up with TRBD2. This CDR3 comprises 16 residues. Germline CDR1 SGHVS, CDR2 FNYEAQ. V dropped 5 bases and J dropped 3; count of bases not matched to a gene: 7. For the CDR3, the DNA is TGTGCCAGCAGCCCCTCCGGGACTAGCGGGATCTACGAGCAGTACGTC. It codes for CASSPSGTSGIYEQYV.

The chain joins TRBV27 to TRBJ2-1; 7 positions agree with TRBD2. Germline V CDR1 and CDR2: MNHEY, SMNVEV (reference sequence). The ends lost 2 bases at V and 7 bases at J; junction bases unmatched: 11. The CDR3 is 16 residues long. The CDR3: CASSLGEGPLDNEQFF. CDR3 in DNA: TGTGCCAGCAGTTTAGGGGAGGGTCCCCTGGATAATGAGCAGTTCTTC.